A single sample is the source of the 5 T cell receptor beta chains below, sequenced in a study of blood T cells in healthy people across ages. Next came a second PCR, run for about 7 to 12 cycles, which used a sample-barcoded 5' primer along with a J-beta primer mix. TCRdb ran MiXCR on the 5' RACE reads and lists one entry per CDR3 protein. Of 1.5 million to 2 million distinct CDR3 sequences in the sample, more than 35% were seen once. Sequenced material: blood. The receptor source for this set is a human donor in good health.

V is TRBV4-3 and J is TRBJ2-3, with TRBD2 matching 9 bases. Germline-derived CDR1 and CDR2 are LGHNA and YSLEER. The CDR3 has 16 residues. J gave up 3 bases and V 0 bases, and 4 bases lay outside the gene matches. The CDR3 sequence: CASSQERAGGTDTQYF. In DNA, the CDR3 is TGCGCCAGCAGCCAAGAAAGAGCGGGGGGAACAGATACGCAGTATTTT.

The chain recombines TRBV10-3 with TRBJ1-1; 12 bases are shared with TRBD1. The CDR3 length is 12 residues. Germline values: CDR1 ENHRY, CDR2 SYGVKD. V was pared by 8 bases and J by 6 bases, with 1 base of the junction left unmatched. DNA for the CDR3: TGTGCCATCGGGACAGGGGGCCCTGAAGCTTTCTTT. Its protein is CAIGTGGPEAFF.

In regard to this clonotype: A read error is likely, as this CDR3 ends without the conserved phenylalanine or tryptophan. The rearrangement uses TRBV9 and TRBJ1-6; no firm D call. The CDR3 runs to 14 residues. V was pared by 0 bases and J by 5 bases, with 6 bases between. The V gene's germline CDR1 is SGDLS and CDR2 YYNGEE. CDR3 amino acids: CASSVEIDNSPLHV. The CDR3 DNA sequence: TGTGCCAGCAGCGTAGAGATTGATAATTCACCCCTCCACGTT.

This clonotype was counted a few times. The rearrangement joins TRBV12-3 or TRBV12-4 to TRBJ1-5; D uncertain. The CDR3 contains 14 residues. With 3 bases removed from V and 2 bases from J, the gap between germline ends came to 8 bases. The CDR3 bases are TGTGCCAGCAGTTTGAGGTATCGCAATCAGCCCCAGCATTTT. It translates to CASSLRYRNQPQHF.

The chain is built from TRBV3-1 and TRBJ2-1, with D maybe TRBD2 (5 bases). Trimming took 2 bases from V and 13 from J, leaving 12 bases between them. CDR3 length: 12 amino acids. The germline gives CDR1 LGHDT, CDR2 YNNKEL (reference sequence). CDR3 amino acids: CASSQRLGRQFF. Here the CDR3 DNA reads TGTGCCAGCAGCCAAAGGCTGGGGAGACAGTTCTTC.